These 13 T cell receptor beta chains share one sample of origin, sequenced in a study of blood T cell repertoires in COVID-19. The repertoire was sequenced with immunoSEQ multiplex PCR; TCRdb's copy has only in-frame clones and lacks some. Among roughly 66,000 clones, 91% were seen once, and the ten largest hold less than 8%. The sequencing sample was made of peripheral blood. Receptors originate from a human donor in a cohort sampled during active COVID-19.

This chain connects TRBV7-3 to TRBJ2-5; 9 nucleotides match TRBD1. V was clipped by 5 bases and J by 1 base; unmatched bases: 2. Germline V gene data show CDR1 as SGHTA and CDR2 as FQGTGA. This CDR3 spans 14 amino acids. CDR3: CASSKTGGQETQYF. The CDR3 nucleotides are TGTGCCAGCAGCAAGACAGGGGGCCAAGAGACCCAGTACTTC.

About this clone: Its ends do not fully match the called genes, so a read error is possible. This chain links TRBV4-3 with TRBJ2-3, with TRBD1 matching over 8 bases. The CDR3 length is 15 residues. CDR1 and CDR2 (germline): LGHNA, YSLEER. The CDR3 reads CANSYQDRGTDTQYF. The CDR3 bases are TGCGCCAACAGCTATCAGGACAGGGGCACAGATACGCAGTATTTT.

J is TRBJ1-2 and V is TRBV18, with D perhaps matching TRBD1 (6 bases). Germline lookup yields CDR1 KGHSH and CDR2 LQKENI. The CDR3 is made up of 15 amino acids. Trimming took off 5 bases at V and 3 bases at J, with 16 bases between the two ends. CDR3 in DNA: TGTGCCAGCTCATTTTCGGCGGGGGCTGACTATGGCTACACCTTC. It codes for CASSFSAGADYGYTF.

The chain couples TRBV7-6 to TRBJ2-7; 7 bases map to TRBD2. Germline-derived CDR1 and CDR2 are SGHVS and FNYEAQ. The junction had 10 bases not matched to a gene; V was cut back by 5 bases and J by 3 bases. The CDR3 covers 15 residues. The CDR3 DNA sequence: TGTGCCAGCAGCCAAGTGGGGGGAGGGCACTACGAGCAGTACTTC. This sequence encodes CASSQVGGGHYEQYF.

CDR3 sequence reads: CASSQDGQGGSSYTF. CDR3 in DNA: TGCGCCAGCAGCCAAGACGGACAGGGGGGTAGTAGCTACACCTTC. The V and J genes are TRBV4-1 and TRBJ1-2, with TRBD1 matching 10 bases. The CDR3 sequence is 15 residues long. With V trimmed by 0 bases and J by 9 bases, 7 bases remained unmatched. Germline V lookup: CDR1 MGHRA, CDR2 YSYEKL.

The CDR3 loop reads CASSSRASGSHSGANVLTF. The DNA for the CDR3 is TGTGCCAGTAGTTCCCGTGCGAGCGGGAGTCACTCTGGGGCCAACGTCCTGACTTTC. This rearrangement joins TRBV19 to TRBJ2-6; 8 nucleotides align to TRBD2. Germline V gene data show CDR1 as LNHDA and CDR2 as SQIVND (reference sequence). Unmatched junction bases numbered 12, after V lost 5 bases and J lost 0 bases. CDR3 length equals 19 residues.

This sequence joins TRBV6-1 and TRBJ2-3; weak D call: TRBD2 (5 bases). V was pared by 0 bases and J by 1 base, with 8 bases between. The CDR3 runs to 15 residues. From germline, CDR1 is MNHNS and CDR2 SASEGT. The CDR3 region has the DNA TGTGCCAGCAGTGAAGCTCTAGCAGGCACAGATACGCAGTATTTT. It is translated as CASSEALAGTDTQYF.

The chain recombines TRBV27 with TRBJ2-7; 12 bases align to TRBD2. The CDR3 runs 18 residues. The germline gives CDR1 MNHEY, CDR2 SMNVEV (reference sequence). Trimming removed 1 base from V and 0 bases from J; junction bases left unmatched: 7. DNA of the CDR3: TGTGCCAGCAGTTTATATGGGACTAGCGGGTTCCGCTCCTACGAGCAGTACTTC. Encoded protein: CASSLYGTSGFRSYEQYF.

V gene TRBV19 combines with J gene TRBJ1-6; TRBD1 matches 8 bases. The CDR3 covers 14 residues. V trimming: 7 bases; J trimming: 9 bases; junction bases outside the gene matches: 8. Germline V gene sequence: CDR1 LNHDA, CDR2 SQIVND (reference sequence). For the CDR3, the DNA is TGTGCCAGTAACGCTAAGACAGGGGTTTCACCCCTCCACTTT. It encodes CASNAKTGVSPLHF.

V gene TRBV19 combines with J gene TRBJ1-5; 8 positions match TRBD1. The CDR3 runs to 16 residues. Germline values: CDR1 LNHDA, CDR2 SQIVND (reference sequence). Trimming took 5 bases from V and 7 from J; bases not matched to a gene: 13. The CDR3 DNA reads as TGTGCCAGTAGTCGGGCAGGGGGCGCCGATCGGCAGCCCCAGCATTTT. Translated: CASSRAGGADRQPQHF.

The genes are TRBV29-1 and TRBJ1-1; D call uncertain. The CDR3 is 11 amino acids. Germline V gene lookup returns CDR1 SQVTM and CDR2 ANQGSEA. CDR3 DNA: TGCATCGCCTGGCAAAACACTGAAGCTTTCTTT. Translating gives CIAWQNTEAFF.

This clone was counted a few times. The chain employs TRBV7-3 and TRBJ2-2; TRBD1 agrees at 10 bases. CDR1 is SGHTA, CDR2 FQGTGA, per germline. The CDR3 extends over 16 amino acids. The ends lost 5 bases at V and 5 bases at J; junction bases unmatched: 8. The CDR3 loop is CASSPGTGDGTGELFF. The CDR3 DNA sequence: TGTGCCAGCAGCCCCGGGACAGGGGACGGAACCGGGGAGCTGTTTTTT.

The chain employs TRBV6-5 and TRBJ2-4, with TRBD2 matching 7 bases. CDR1 and CDR2 (germline): MNHEY, SVGAGI. CDR3 length: 14 residues. V was pared by 5 bases and J by 1 base, with 2 bases of the junction left unmatched. In DNA form, the CDR3 reads TGTGCCAGCAGTAACGGGGGGGCCAAAAACATTCAGTACTTC. Protein sequence: CASSNGGAKNIQYF.